The rows below give T cell receptor beta chains drawn from one sample of a study of blood T cell repertoires in COVID-19. The repertoire was sequenced with immunoSEQ multiplex PCR; TCRdb's copy has only in-frame clones and lacks some. The profile covers hundreds of thousands of clones, with 80% to 90% appearing a single time and 0.95% to 1.5% taken by the ten largest. Sequenced: peripheral blood. The receptors were sampled from a man aged 35-49 years with acute or convalescent COVID-19. The CDR3 runs from the conserved cysteine through the conserved F or W. A D gene is named only where the DNA matches it firmly. Clone size is not always given. Where it is, it says once, few, many or a class for expanded clones.

clone_size: .
v_call: TRBV27
d_call: .
j_call: TRBJ1-1
cdr3_aa: CASSRPGHREAFF
cdr3_nt: TGTGCCAGCAGTAGACCGGGACACCGTGAAGCTTTCTTT

clone_size: .
v_call: TRBV5-1
d_call: .
j_call: TRBJ2-2
cdr3_aa: CASTPTRANTGELFF
cdr3_nt: TGCGCCAGCACCCCCACGCGAGCGAACACCGGGGAGCTGTTTTTT

clone_size: .
v_call: TRBV6-6
d_call: TRBD1
j_call: TRBJ1-3
cdr3_aa: CASSFRQGGNTIYF
cdr3_nt: TGTGCCAGCAGTTTCCGACAGGGGGGGAACACCATATATTTT

clone_size: .
v_call: TRBV10-3
d_call: .
j_call: TRBJ1-1
cdr3_aa: CAIKGGETEAFF
cdr3_nt: TGTGCCATCAAGGGAGGGGAGACTGAAGCTTTCTTT

clone_size: .
v_call: TRBV6-5
d_call: TRBD1
j_call: TRBJ1-6
cdr3_aa: CASRSTGAPGSPLHF
cdr3_nt: TGTGCCAGCAGGTCAACAGGGGCGCCGGGCTCACCCCTCCACTTT

clone_size: .
v_call: TRBV6-2/TRBV6-3
d_call: TRBD2
j_call: TRBJ2-7
cdr3_aa: CASSRSSLAGWQYF
cdr3_nt: TGTGCCAGCAGCAGATCCTCTTTAGCGGGCTGGCAGTACTTC

clone_size: .
v_call: TRBV7-2
d_call: .
j_call: TRBJ1-4
cdr3_aa: CASSLMGAGEKLFF
cdr3_nt: TGTGCCAGCAGCTTAATGGGGGCGGGCGAAAAACTGTTTTTT

clone_size: .
v_call: TRBV6-5
d_call: TRBD2
j_call: TRBJ2-5
cdr3_aa: CASSYSSSGGQETQYF
cdr3_nt: TGTGCCAGCAGTTACTCGAGTAGCGGGGGACAAGAGACCCAGTACTTC

clone_size: .
v_call: TRBV5-1
d_call: .
j_call: TRBJ2-7
cdr3_aa: CASSRGGTSLGDEQYF
cdr3_nt: TGCGCCAGCAGCCGCGGCGGGACCTCCCTGGGCGACGAGCAGTACTTC

clone_size: .
v_call: TRBV27
d_call: .
j_call: TRBJ1-2
cdr3_aa: CASSTFGANYGYTF
cdr3_nt: TGTGCCAGCAGTACGTTTGGGGCCAACTATGGCTACACCTTC

clone_size: .
v_call: TRBV14
d_call: TRBD2
j_call: TRBJ2-3
cdr3_aa: CASSHLAGAYTDTQYF
cdr3_nt: TGTGCCAGCAGCCACCTAGCGGGGGCTTACACAGATACGCAGTATTTT

clone_size: few
v_call: TRBV9
d_call: TRBD1
j_call: TRBJ2-2
cdr3_aa: CASSSLGQGFDGELFF
cdr3_nt: TGTGCCAGCAGCTCCCTGGGACAGGGGTTCGACGGGGAGCTGTTTTTT

clone_size: .
v_call: TRBV7-3
d_call: TRBD2
j_call: TRBJ2-1
cdr3_aa: CASSPGTSGSRYNEQFF
cdr3_nt: TGTGCCAGCAGCCCGGGGACTAGCGGGAGTCGGTACAATGAGCAGTTCTTC

clone_size: .
v_call: TRBV27
d_call: TRBD2
j_call: TRBJ2-3
cdr3_aa: CASSFLAGGGTDTQYF
cdr3_nt: TGTGCCAGCAGTTTTCTGGCGGGGGGGGGCACAGATACGCAGTATTTT

clone_size: .
v_call: TRBV5-1
d_call: TRBD2
j_call: TRBJ2-7
cdr3_aa: CASRSRGSGGPTYEQYF
cdr3_nt: TGCGCCAGCAGAAGTCGTGGTAGCGGGGGGCCTACCTACGAGCAGTACTTC

clone_size: .
v_call: TRBV18
d_call: .
j_call: TRBJ2-7
cdr3_aa: CASSPSQSRLVYEQYF
cdr3_nt: TGTGCCAGCTCACCATCCCAAAGCAGGTTGGTCTACGAGCAGTACTTC

clone_size: .
v_call: TRBV3-1/TRBV3-2
d_call: TRBD1
j_call: TRBJ2-7
cdr3_aa: CASSQEQGKTEQYF
cdr3_nt: TGTGCCAGCAGCCAAGAACAGGGGAAGACCGAGCAGTACTTC

clone_size: .
v_call: TRBV5-5
d_call: .
j_call: TRBJ1-1
cdr3_aa: CASSPIRQTNTEAFF
cdr3_nt: TGTGCCAGCAGCCCAATTCGACAGACGAACACTGAAGCTTTCTTT

clone_size: .
v_call: TRBV7-2
d_call: .
j_call: TRBJ2-7
cdr3_aa: CASSYQQGSRIEQYF
cdr3_nt: TGTGCCAGCAGCTACCAACAGGGCTCAAGGATCGAGCAGTACTTC

clone_size: .
v_call: TRBV30
d_call: .
j_call: TRBJ2-3
cdr3_aa: CAWNGPRESDTQYF
cdr3_nt: TGTGCCTGGAACGGGCCTCGGGAATCGGATACGCAGTATTTT

clone_size: .
v_call: TRBV3-1/TRBV3-2
d_call: .
j_call: TRBJ1-2
cdr3_aa: CASSRGQRSYGYTF
cdr3_nt: TGTGCCAGCAGCAGGGGCCAACGCAGCTATGGCTACACCTTC

clone_size: once
v_call: TRBV6-5
d_call: TRBD1
j_call: TRBJ1-2
cdr3_aa: CASRKPGGGYGYTF
cdr3_nt: TGTGCCAGCAGGAAACCAGGGGGCGGGTATGGCTACACCTTC

clone_size: .
v_call: TRBV12-3/TRBV12-4
d_call: .
j_call: TRBJ2-2
cdr3_aa: CASRPTGPGELFF
cdr3_nt: TGTGCCAGCAGGCCTACAGGGCCCGGGGAGCTGTTTTTT

clone_size: .
v_call: TRBV5-6
d_call: TRBD1
j_call: TRBJ1-2
cdr3_aa: CASSFRQGAGGYTF
cdr3_nt: TGTGCCAGCAGTTTTAGACAGGGGGCCGGCGGCTACACCTTC

clone_size: once
v_call: TRBV5-8
d_call: .
j_call: TRBJ2-3
cdr3_aa: CASSLGDSSTDTQYF
cdr3_nt: TGTGCCAGCAGCTTGGGGGACTCTAGCACAGATACGCAGTATTTT

clone_size: .
v_call: TRBV2
d_call: .
j_call: TRBJ2-1
cdr3_aa: CASSDRWREYNEQFF
cdr3_nt: TGTGCCAGCAGTGACCGCTGGAGAGAATACAATGAGCAGTTCTTC

clone_size: once
v_call: TRBV6-2/TRBV6-3
d_call: TRBD1
j_call: TRBJ2-3
cdr3_aa: CASSLSPGTGGDTQYF
cdr3_nt: TGTGCCAGCAGCTTATCCCCCGGGACAGGGGGAGATACGCAGTATTTT

clone_size: .
v_call: TRBV7-9
d_call: TRBD1
j_call: TRBJ2-7
cdr3_aa: CASSHPGQETYEQYF
cdr3_nt: TGTGCCAGCAGCCACCCGGGACAGGAGACCTACGAGCAGTACTTC

clone_size: .
v_call: TRBV29-1
d_call: TRBD2
j_call: TRBJ2-7
cdr3_aa: CSGGTSGYEQYF
cdr3_nt: TGCAGCGGGGGGACTAGCGGCTACGAGCAGTACTTC